This T cell receptor (beta chain) was recovered during a study of regulatory T cells in long-lasting Graves disease. For TCR beta, libraries came from iRepertoire HTBI primers and Arm-PCR of CDR3 regions. Via MiXCR, TCRdb re-called the multiplex PCR reads, giving one row per CDR3 protein. The sample holds 250,000 or so distinct CDR3 sequences, 15% to 20% seen once. In its sample, this clonotype was seen once. A read error may explain this, as a much larger clone is one base away. This CDR3 spans 13 amino acids. Germline CDR1 and CDR2: LGHDT and YNNKEL (reference sequence). Time point reported: newly diagnosed GD, antithyroid drugs for less than 3 months. From PBMCs, RNA was extracted and then used to make the TCR library. These sequences were also reported in another study, on T cells in Graves' hyperthyroidism and ophthalmopathy. According to that study: Blood also showed most of the thyroid clonotypes that were expanded above 0.001. A 13 V-J model separated ophthalmopathy from stable hyperthyroidism.

The TCR was taken from a woman aged 30 to 39 with Graves disease. This specimen consisted of peripheral blood mononuclear cells (PBMCs), obtained at new diagnosis, from a patient treated with antithyroid drugs. This chain uses TRBV3-1 with TRBJ1-1; D call uncertain. The CDR3, as DNA: TGTGCCGGCAGCTTAGACCCAGGAACTGAAGCTTTCTTT. It is translated as CAGSLDPGTEAFF.